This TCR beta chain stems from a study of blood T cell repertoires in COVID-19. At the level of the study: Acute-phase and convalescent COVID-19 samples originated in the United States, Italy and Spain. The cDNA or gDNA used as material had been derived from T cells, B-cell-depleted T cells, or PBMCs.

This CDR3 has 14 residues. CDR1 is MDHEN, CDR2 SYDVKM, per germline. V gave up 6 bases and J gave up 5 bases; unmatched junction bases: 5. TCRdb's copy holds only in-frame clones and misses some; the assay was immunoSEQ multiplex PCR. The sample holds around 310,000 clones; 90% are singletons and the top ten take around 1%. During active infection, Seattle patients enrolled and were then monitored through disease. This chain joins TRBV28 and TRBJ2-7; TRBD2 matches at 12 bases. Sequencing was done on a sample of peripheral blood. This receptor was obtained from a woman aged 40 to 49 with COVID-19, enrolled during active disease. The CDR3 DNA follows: TGTGCCAGCAGATATCTAGCGGGAGGGCACGAGCAGTACTTC. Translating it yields CASRYLAGGHEQYF.